This is a list of T cell receptor beta chains from one sample in a study of blood T cell repertoires in COVID-19. Libraries were prepared by immunoSEQ multiplex PCR; TCRdb keeps only in-frame clonotypes and omits some of them. Among fewer than 200,000 clones listed, about nine tenths were seen once. Sample: peripheral blood. These receptors were taken from a man aged 65 to 79 with active or convalescent COVID-19. The CDR3 runs from the conserved cysteine through the conserved F or W. A D gene is named only where the DNA matches it firmly. Clone size is given for some rows only: seen once, a few or many times, or a class if the clone is expanded.

.	.	TRBV18	TRBJ1-1	TGTGCCAGCTCACAGACGGACAGTCAGAACACTGAAGCTTTCTTT	CASSQTDSQNTEAFF
.	TRBD1	TRBV2	TRBJ1-3	TGTGCCAGCAATCCACAGGGGGCGGCTGGAAACACCATATATTTT	CASNPQGAAGNTIYF
.	.	TRBV7-2	TRBJ2-7	TGTGCCAGCAGCTTAGGTCAGGGGCCGAGCTCCTACGAGCAGTACTTC	CASSLGQGPSSYEQYF
.	.	TRBV18	TRBJ2-4	TGTGCCAGCTCACCACCGGGACAAAACCTAGCCAAAAACATTCAGTACTTC	CASSPPGQNLAKNIQYF
.	.	TRBV6-5	TRBJ1-1	TGTGCCAGTATCTACACTGAAGCTTTCTTT	CASIYTEAFF
.	TRBD2	TRBV7-2	TRBJ2-1	TGTGCCAGCAGCTTAGCTAGCGGGACTACCTACAATGAGCAGTTCTTC	CASSLASGTTYNEQFF
.	TRBD1	TRBV7-6	TRBJ2-1	TGTGCCAGCAGCCAACCGGGACAGGGGATTCCCAATGAGCAGTTCTTC	CASSQPGQGIPNEQFF
.	TRBD2	TRBV9	TRBJ2-1	TGTGCCAGCAGCAAGGGACTAGCGGGAGGAGTGGATGAGCAGTTCTTC	CASSKGLAGGVDEQFF
.	.	TRBV6-5	TRBJ1-2	TGTGCCAGCAGGACAGCTGATTATGGCTACACCTTC	CASRTADYGYTF
.	TRBD1	TRBV3-1/TRBV3-2	TRBJ1-2	TGTGCCAGCAGCCCCAGGGGGACTAACTATGGCTACACCTTC	CASSPRGTNYGYTF
.	TRBD1	TRBV19	TRBJ2-1	TGTGCCAGTAGCCTCCTACAGGGGAGCTCCTACAATGAGCAGTTCTTC	CASSLLQGSSYNEQFF
.	TRBD2	TRBV28	TRBJ2-2	TGTGCCAGCAACCCGACTAGCGGGAACACCGGGGAGCTGTTTTTT	CASNPTSGNTGELFF
once	TRBD2	TRBV27	TRBJ2-1	TGTGCCAGCAAGGGGACTAGCAACAATGAGCAGTTCTTC	CASKGTSNNEQFF